This T cell receptor (beta chain) was retrieved from a study of blood T cell repertoires in COVID-19. Looking at the study overall: PBMCs, B-cell-depleted T cells, or T cells provided the cDNA or gDNA that made up the material.

Profiled with immunoSEQ multiplex PCR; TCRdb holds only in-frame clones, not every one. This sample has some 20,000 clones; about 88% occur once, and the top ten carry about 18%. The material sequenced was peripheral blood. This TCR was recovered from a human donor with acute or convalescent COVID-19. The donor label of this sample is uncertain.

Written as DNA, the CDR3 is TGTGCCAGCAGCTCCGGACAGGGCGACGGGGAGCTGTTTTTT. Translated, it gives CASSSGQGDGELFF. The chain has TRBV7-3 and TRBJ2-2; 8 nucleotides line up with TRBD1. This CDR3 has 14 residues. V shed 4 bases and J 7 bases; nucleotides not matched to a gene: 5. Germline CDR1 reads SGHTA; CDR2 reads FQGTGA.